Included here is one T cell receptor beta chain sequence, with context. Method: immunoSEQ multiplex PCR; TCRdb's copy keeps in-frame clones and lacks some. Of roughly 70,000 clones in the sample, 82% were seen once. These data are taken from a study of OX40 agonist ivuxolimab in advanced cancers. Study as a whole: Those treated in dose escalation had hepatocellular carcinoma, melanoma, renal cell cancer or head and neck cancer.

CDR1 is WNHNN and CDR2 is SYGVQD in the germline V gene (reference sequence). This CDR3 contains 13 residues. V was clipped by 5 bases and J by 1 base, with 8 bases between them. V gene TRBV10-1 combines with J gene TRBJ1-1; D gene ambiguous. This clonotype was obtained from an adult with an advanced solid tumor such as melanoma, head and neck, liver or kidney cancer. Sequencing was performed on CD4+ or CD8+ T cells sorted from blood, taken in a trial of the OX40 agonist ivuxolimab. CDR3 in DNA: TGCGCCAGCAGTTCCCAGGAGAACACTGAAGCTTTCTTT. Its translation: CASSSQENTEAFF.